Reported below is one T cell receptor beta chain. Its antigen is unidentified. This specimen belongs to a study of immune evolution from preneoplasia to lung adenocarcinoma. General study points: T cell clonality was higher in KRAS-mutant than EGFR-mutant or wild-type nodules. Later-stage lesions seemingly showed higher T cell density and diversity than normal lung.

V was pared by 3 bases and J by 1 base, with 0 bases of the junction left unmatched. This CDR3 is 13 amino acids long. Germline-derived CDR1 and CDR2 are SQVTM and ANQGSEA. The method was immunoSEQ multiplex PCR; TCRdb's version includes in-frame clones alone and lacks a portion of them. The sample lists fewer than 8,000 clones; about 83% were seen once. The chain combines TRBV29-1 with TRBJ1-1; 9 positions agree with TRBD1. The sample comprised FFPE minimally invasive lung adenocarcinoma tissue. The TCR comes from a person aged 70 to 85 with lung adenocarcinoma. Written as DNA, the CDR3 is TGCAGCGTTGAGGGACAGGGGAACACTGAAGCTTTCTTT. Translation: CSVEGQGNTEAFF.